A single sample is the source of the 13 T cell receptor beta chains below, sequenced in a study of cytomegalovirus exposure and HLA in healthy donors. PCR used 60 Vbeta primers and 13 Jbeta primers. Method: immunoSEQ multiplex PCR; TCRdb's copy keeps in-frame clones and lacks some. The table records 100,000 to 150,000 clones, over 60% of them present only once. Input material: PBMCs. Every receptor here comes from a woman aged 55 to 70 in good health and CMV-seropositive.

This clone was counted a single time. This chain connects TRBV7-2 to TRBJ1-2; 8 bases are shared with TRBD1. V lost 4 bases and J lost 4; bases outside the gene matches: 5. This CDR3 contains 14 residues. CDR1 is SGHTA, CDR2 FQGNSA, per germline. CDR3 sequence: CASSSYRGAYGYTF. The CDR3 DNA follows: TGTGCCAGCAGCTCATACAGGGGGGCCTATGGCTACACCTTC. Looking up the rest from reference TRBV7-2 and TRBJ1-2 gives the full variable domain: GAGVSQSPSNKVTEKGKDVELRCDPISGHTALYWYRQSLGQGLEFLIYFQGNSAPDKSGLPSDRFSAERTGGSVSTLTIQRTQQEDSAVYLCASSSYRGAYGYTFGSGTRLTVV.

This clone showed up just a few times. This rearrangement joins TRBV4-2 to TRBJ2-3, with TRBD2 identical over 9 bases. The CDR3 contains 20 residues. Germline loops: CDR1 LGHNA, CDR2 YNFKEQ. J was trimmed by 0 bases and V by 4 bases; bases with no gene match: 17. This CDR3 is CASSLQGRLAGLSSTDTQYF. CDR3 bases: TGTGCCAGCAGCCTTCAGGGGAGGCTAGCGGGATTGAGTAGCACAGATACGCAGTATTTT.

This clone was counted a few times. In DNA, the CDR3 is TGTGCCACCAGCAACCGGGACAGGGACTACAATGAGCAGTTCTTC. It is translated as CATSNRDRDYNEQFF. V gene TRBV15 combines with J gene TRBJ2-1, with 9 positions matching TRBD1. The CDR3 runs 15 residues. Per germline, CDR1 LNHNV and CDR2 YYDKDF (reference sequence). V dropped 4 bases and J dropped 3; count of bases not matched to a gene: 4. The full variable domain, in which reference TRBV15 and TRBJ2-1 provide the parts outside the CDR3, is DAMVIQNPRYQVTQFGKPVTLSCSQTLNHNVMYWYQQKSSQAPKLLFHYYDKDFNNEADTPDNFQSRRPNTSFCFLDIRSPGLGDTAMYLCATSNRDRDYNEQFFGPGTRLTVL.

The CDR3 coding sequence is TGCGCCAGCAGCTTGATAGACAGGGCCCTTGAAGCTTTCTTT. It encodes CASSLIDRALEAFF. The V and J genes are TRBV5-1 and TRBJ1-1, with TRBD1 matching 7 bases. V trimming: 1 base; J trimming: 7 bases; junction bases outside the gene matches: 7. The CDR3 is 14 amino acids. Germline V gene lookup returns CDR1 SGHRS and CDR2 YFSETQ.

The rearrangement links TRBV4-2 to TRBJ2-5, with TRBD1 as a possible D gene (5 bases). Deletions cut 4 bases from V and 2 bases from J, with 11 bases between. CDR3 length: 14 residues. Per germline, CDR1 LGHNA and CDR2 YNFKEQ. DNA for the CDR3: TGTGCCAGCAGCCCAGACAGTAAACAAGAGACCCAGTACTTC. Translation gives CASSPDSKQETQYF.

The chain recombines TRBV27 with TRBJ1-1; 7 bases match TRBD1. Trimming cost V 6 bases and J 0 bases; bases outside gene matches: 10. The CDR3 totals 16 residues. The V gene's germline CDR1 is MNHEY and CDR2 SMNVEV (reference sequence). CDR3 DNA: TGTGCCAGCAGCCGGGACAGACTAAACATGAACACTGAAGCTTTCTTT. Its protein product is CASSRDRLNMNTEAFF.

CDR3 loop: CASSPTQVGKNIQYF. The CDR3, as DNA: TGTGCCAGCAGCCCTACACAGGTCGGCAAAAACATTCAGTACTTC. This rearrangement joins TRBV7-2 to TRBJ2-4, with a weak D call TRBD1 (5 bases). Trimming removed 5 bases at V and 3 bases at J, with 14 bases between. This CDR3 is 15 amino acids long. Germline assignment: CDR1 SGHTA and CDR2 FQGNSA.

The V gene is TRBV5-6, the J gene TRBJ2-1, with 9 bases fitting TRBD1. The V gene's germline CDR1 is SGHDT and CDR2 YYEEEE. This CDR3 has 15 amino acids. V dropped 2 bases and J dropped 4; count of bases not matched to a gene: 4. In DNA form, the CDR3 reads TGTGCCAGCAGCTTTTATGGACAGGGGTACAATGAGCAGTTCTTC. As protein: CASSFYGQGYNEQFF.

The chain carries TRBV9 and TRBJ2-3, with a tentative D call TRBD2 (7 bases). Germline CDR1 and CDR2: SGDLS and YYNGEE. The V end was cut by 3 bases, the J end by 3 bases, with 17 bases between. The CDR3 has 16 residues. CDR3 bases: TGTGCCAGCAGCGCCAGGGGATCCGGGGGGACAGATACGCAGTATTTT. It encodes CASSARGSGGTDTQYF.

This sequence joins TRBV11-2 and TRBJ2-1, with D perhaps TRBD2 (7 bases). The V gene's germline CDR1 is SGHAT and CDR2 FQNNGV. The germline V and J ends were trimmed by 1 base and 8 bases, with 24 bases remaining between them. This CDR3 contains 18 residues. The CDR3 loop is CASSLVVLWGGAVHEQFF. The CDR3, as DNA: TGTGCCAGCAGCTTAGTCGTTCTGTGGGGGGGGGCCGTACATGAGCAGTTCTTC.

The chain links TRBV14 to TRBJ1-2; D uncertain. Between the trimmed V and J ends, which lost 3 bases and 2 bases, there was a span of 7 bases. Germline-derived CDR1 and CDR2 are SGHDN and FVKESK. The CDR3 has 13 amino acids. The CDR3 sequence is CASSQGGNYGYTF. Written as DNA, the CDR3 is TGTGCCAGCAGCCAGGGAGGGAACTATGGCTACACCTTC.

The chain employs TRBV9 and TRBJ2-3; the match to TRBD1 covers 9 bases. The CDR3 is 15 residues long. Trimming at V came to 3 bases and at J to 4 bases, leaving 6 bases not matched to a gene. The germline CDR1 and CDR2 sequences are SGDLS and YYNGEE. DNA of the CDR3: TGTGCCAGCAGCGACGGACAGGGGTGGCCAGATACGCAGTATTTT. As protein: CASSDGQGWPDTQYF. Supplemented by reference TRBV9 and TRBJ2-3, the full variable domain reads DSGVTQTPKHLITATGQRVTLRCSPRSGDLSVYWYQQSLDQGLQFLIQYYNGEERAKGNILERFSAQQFPDLHSELNLSSLELGDSALYFCASSDGQGWPDTQYFGPGTRLTVL.

The V gene is TRBV7-2, the J gene TRBJ1-2; D perhaps matches TRBD1 (5 bases). The CDR3 is made up of 14 amino acids. The V gene lost 0 bases and the J gene lost 1 base, with 6 bases spanning the gap. Germline CDR1 is SGHTA and CDR2 is FQGNSA. The CDR3 region is CASSLAQGNYGYTF. Written as DNA, the CDR3 is TGTGCCAGCAGCTTAGCGCAGGGTAACTATGGCTACACCTTC. Full variable domain (missing parts from reference TRBV7-2 and TRBJ1-2): GAGVSQSPSNKVTEKGKDVELRCDPISGHTALYWYRQSLGQGLEFLIYFQGNSAPDKSGLPSDRFSAERTGGSVSTLTIQRTQQEDSAVYLCASSLAQGNYGYTFGSGTRLTVV.